The 16 T cell receptor beta chains listed next were all sequenced from one sample in a study of patients and donors after allogeneic stem cell transplantation. MiXCR was run by TCRdb on the RT-PCR reads, yielding one entry per CDR3 protein. The sample yields 150,000 to 200,000 distinct CDR3 sequences, about 30% seen once. Sequenced sample: blood, either unsorted or a sorted T cell fraction (not recorded which). The receptors were sampled from a human donor who was either an allogeneic HSCT recipient or a stem cell or donor lymphocyte infusion donor (not recorded which). It is not recorded whose cells these are; they may come from a transplant donor.

The chain combines TRBV12-3 or TRBV12-4 with TRBJ1-2, with 9 bases that match TRBD1. The junction had 4 bases not matched to a gene; V was cut back by 5 bases and J by 3 bases. The CDR3 is 14 residues long. The CDR3 loop reads CASSADRGDYGYTF. The CDR3 DNA sequence: TGTGCCAGCAGTGCGGACAGGGGAGACTATGGCTACACCTTC.

Ten or more counts support this clonotype. The chain recombines TRBV12-3 or TRBV12-4 with TRBJ1-5; possible D gene TRBD1, 5 bases. V was pared by 3 bases and J by 2 bases, with 11 bases between. CDR3 length: 15 amino acids. The CDR3 nucleotides read TGTGCCAGCAGTTTGAGGGGAGACGGCAATCAGCCCCAGCATTTT. Translation: CASSLRGDGNQPQHF.

The gene calls are TRBV29-1 and TRBJ2-3; no reliable D call. Between the trimmed V and J ends, which lost 4 bases and 2 bases, there was a span of 10 bases. There are 13 residues in the CDR3. Germline lookup yields CDR1 SQVTM and CDR2 ANQGSEA. The CDR3 bases are TGCAGCGTTGCATCAGCAGCCACAGATACGCAGTATTTT. Amino acids: CSVASAATDTQYF.

This clonotype occurred a few times. The rearrangement joins TRBV20-1 to TRBJ2-7; D ambiguous. The CDR3 totals 11 residues. CDR1 DFQATT and CDR2 SNEGSKA come from the germline V gene (reference sequence). Trimming removed 5 bases from V and 3 bases from J, with 8 bases in between. DNA for the CDR3: TGCAGTGCTTTTTCAATCTACGAGCAGTACTTC. As protein: CSAFSIYEQYF.

The chain links TRBV7-9 to TRBJ2-1; 8 positions match TRBD1. CDR1 is SEHNR and CDR2 is FQNEAQ in the germline V gene (reference sequence). This CDR3 contains 15 residues. The V gene end was trimmed by 5 bases and the J gene end by 3 bases; junction bases not matched to a gene: 6. Written as DNA, the CDR3 is TGTGCCAGCAGCCAGGGGGCCGGGAGCTACAATGAGCAGTTCTTC. As protein: CASSQGAGSYNEQFF.

This chain connects TRBV10-3 to TRBJ2-2; the match to TRBD1 covers 7 bases. The CDR3 totals 16 residues. The J segment lost 0 bases and the V segment lost 4 bases, leaving 5 bases of the junction unmatched. Germline V gene sequence: CDR1 ENHRY, CDR2 SYGVKD. CDR3 in DNA: TGTGCCATCAGTGCCCCGGGACAGACGAACACCGGGGAGCTGTTTTTT. Amino acid sequence: CAISAPGQTNTGELFF.

This clonotype was seen more than once but under ten times. The rearrangement links TRBV4-3 to TRBJ1-1; no reliable D call. This CDR3 contains 13 residues. V was trimmed by 6 bases and J by 0 bases, leaving 8 bases between them. Germline CDR1 is LGHNA and CDR2 is YSLEER. The CDR3 DNA reads TGCGCCAGCAGAGGAGTAATGAACACTGAAGCTTTCTTT. Residues: CASRGVMNTEAFF.

Details on this clonotype: This may be a read error, as it is one base from a much larger clone. Here the CDR3 omits its conserved ending phenylalanine or tryptophan, so a read error is the likely source. J is TRBJ1-1 and V is TRBV4-2; TRBD1 matches 10 bases. CDR1 and CDR2 (germline): LGHNA, YNFKEQ. The CDR3 runs 17 residues. The trim removed 4 bases at V and 3 bases at J, leaving 11 bases unmatched. CDR3 residues: CASSRPQGQGIDTEAFL. As DNA, the CDR3 is TGTGCCAGCAGCCGTCCCCAGGGACAGGGGATCGACACTGAAGCTTTCTTG.

The chain combines TRBV7-2 with TRBJ1-1; D is unclear. Germline CDR1 reads SGHTA; CDR2 reads FQGNSA. CDR3 length: 15 amino acids. V was shortened by 0 bases and J by 5 bases, with 13 bases between the two germline ends. The CDR3 DNA reads as TGTGCCAGCAGCTTAGCCACAGCATCGTGGACTGAAGCTTTCTTT. Amino acid sequence: CASSLATASWTEAFF.

This clonotype has at least ten counts. The chain couples TRBV5-1 to TRBJ2-1; 10 positions match TRBD2. CDR3 size: 16 residues. V shed 4 bases and J 2 bases; nucleotides not matched to a gene: 6. The V gene's germline CDR1 is SGHRS and CDR2 YFSETQ. For the CDR3, the DNA is TGCGCCAGCAGCCCCCCCCTAGCGGGAGCCTACAATGAGCAGTTCTTC. Translated: CASSPPLAGAYNEQFF. Variable domain in full (rest from reference TRBV5-1 and TRBJ2-1): KAGVTQTPRYLIKTRGQQVTLSCSPISGHRSVSWYQQTPGQGLQFLFEYFSETQRNKGNFPGRFSGRQFSNSRSEMNVSTLELGDSALYLCASSPPLAGAYNEQFFGPGTRLTVL.

This clonotype was seen repeatedly, ten times or more. The chain carries TRBV4-1 and TRBJ1-2; 10 nucleotides match TRBD1. The CDR3 contains 15 residues. The V gene's germline CDR1 is MGHRA and CDR2 YSYEKL. Trimming cost V 3 bases and J 4 bases; bases outside gene matches: 5. The CDR3 nucleotides read TGCGCCAGCAGCCAGGGGACAGGGGCCTTCTATGGCTACACCTTC. Protein: CASSQGTGAFYGYTF.

The gene calls are TRBV6-5 and TRBJ2-1; TRBD2 might be the D (6 bases). CDR3 size: 17 residues. Germline V gene data show CDR1 as MNHEY and CDR2 as SVGAGI. Trimming shortened V by 2 bases and J by 0 bases, and 14 bases separated the two germline ends. This CDR3 is CASSYDLAVRSYNEQFF. The CDR3 DNA reads TGTGCCAGCAGTTACGATTTAGCGGTGCGCTCCTACAATGAGCAGTTCTTC.

The rearrangement uses TRBV6-6 and TRBJ2-1; TRBD1 is a possible D gene (5 bases). Per the germline V gene, CDR1 is MNHNY and CDR2 is SVGAGI (reference sequence). The length of the CDR3 is 11 residues. Trimming took off 7 bases at V and 6 bases at J, with 7 bases between the two ends. Here the CDR3 reads CASKGVNEQFF. CDR3 nucleotides: TGTGCCAGCAAAGGGGTCAATGAGCAGTTCTTC.

This clonotype was picked up one time. V and J are TRBV28 and TRBJ1-2, with D unresolved. The CDR3 is made up of 11 amino acids. The germline V gene has CDR1 MDHEN and CDR2 SYDVKM. V gave up 3 bases and J gave up 3 bases, with 2 bases separating them. In nucleotides, the CDR3 is TGTGCCAGCAGTTTGCACTATGGCTACACCTTC. It translates to CASSLHYGYTF.

This clonotype showed up just a few times. The chain recombines TRBV12-3 or TRBV12-4 with TRBJ1-1; a possible D gene is TRBD1 (6 bases). The CDR3 has 15 residues. Deletions cut 5 bases from V and 0 bases from J, with 13 bases between. CDR3 in DNA: TGTGCCAGCAGTGTCAGGGGTACCATGAACACTGAAGCTTTCTTT. Its protein product is CASSVRGTMNTEAFF.

The chain combines TRBV20-1 with TRBJ1-1, with D possibly matching TRBD1 (5 bases). Germline-derived CDR1 and CDR2 are DFQATT and SNEGSKA (reference sequence). The CDR3 contains 15 residues. V was pared by 6 bases and J by 1 base, with 18 bases between. The CDR3 is CSASRLGPWNTEAFF. The CDR3 DNA follows: TGCAGTGCATCCCGCTTGGGACCTTGGAACACTGAAGCTTTCTTT.